These 27 T cell receptor beta chains were all obtained from the same sample, sequenced in a study of cytomegalovirus exposure and HLA in healthy donors. The repertoire was sequenced with immunoSEQ multiplex PCR; TCRdb's copy has only in-frame clones and lacks some. The data hold roughly 250,000 clones, with 86% observed a single time. The sequenced sample was PBMCs. Receptors were obtained from a woman aged 25 to 45 in good health and CMV-seropositive.

This chain connects TRBV5-6 to TRBJ1-4; D gene uncertain. The germline V and J ends were trimmed by 1 base and 5 bases, with 6 bases remaining between them. The CDR3 sequence is 13 residues long. Germline V CDR1 and CDR2: SGHDT, YYEEEE. CDR3 residues: CASSLFGNEKLFF. CDR3 DNA: TGTGCCAGCAGCTTGTTCGGGAATGAAAAACTGTTTTTT. The full variable domain, rest sourced from reference TRBV5-6 and TRBJ1-4, is DAGVTQSPTHLIKTRGQQVTLRCSPKSGHDTVSWYQQALGQGPQFIFQYYEEEERQRGNFPDRFSGHQFPNYSSELNVNALLLGDSALYLCASSLFGNEKLFFGSGTQLSVL.

The chain links TRBV5-1 to TRBJ2-3; D is unclear. Germline V CDR1 and CDR2: SGHRS, YFSETQ. Trimming stripped 0 bases from V and 2 bases from J, with 7 bases between. The CDR3 consists of 14 residues. The CDR3 DNA sequence: TGCGCCAGCAGCTTGGAACAGCTCACAGATACGCAGTATTTT. The encoded protein is CASSLEQLTDTQYF. The variable domain in full, with the rest retrieved from reference TRBV5-1 and TRBJ2-3, is KAGVTQTPRYLIKTRGQQVTLSCSPISGHRSVSWYQQTPGQGLQFLFEYFSETQRNKGNFPGRFSGRQFSNSRSEMNVSTLELGDSALYLCASSLEQLTDTQYFGPGTRLTVL.

J is TRBJ1-1 and V is TRBV4-1; no firm D call. The CDR3 sequence is 11 residues long. Looked up from germline, CDR1 is MGHRA and CDR2 is YSYEKL. V lost 0 bases and J lost 11, with 7 bases in between. The CDR3, as DNA: TGCGCCAGCAGCCAAGATCGGGAGGCTTTCTTT. Amino acid sequence: CASSQDREAFF.

This clone was detected once. The genes are TRBV19 and TRBJ2-2, with D hard to call. The CDR3 is 15 amino acids. Between the trimmed V and J ends, which lost 3 bases and 0 bases, there was a span of 8 bases. CDR1 LNHDA and CDR2 SQIVND come from the germline V gene (reference sequence). CDR3 amino acids: CASSIVRSNTGELFF. CDR3 in DNA: TGTGCCAGTAGTATCGTCAGGTCGAACACCGGGGAGCTGTTTTTT.

J is TRBJ2-7 and V is TRBV2, with D tentatively TRBD1 (6 bases). In germline, CDR1 is SNHLY, CDR2 FYNNEI. V was pared by 2 bases and J by 2 bases, with 13 bases between. The CDR3 has 15 amino acids. The CDR3 spells CASSEQQGLPYEQYF. The CDR3 nucleotides are TGTGCCAGCAGTGAACAACAGGGCCTACCCTACGAGCAGTACTTC.

V is TRBV30 and J is TRBJ1-2; D call uncertain. The CDR3 is 12 amino acids. In germline, CDR1 is GTSNPN, CDR2 SVGIG (reference sequence). Trimming left V 0 bases short and J 8 bases short, with 10 bases between. DNA of the CDR3: TGTGCCTGGAGTGTATCACCGGTCGGCTACACCTTC. Its protein product is CAWSVSPVGYTF.

The chain carries TRBV18 and TRBJ1-1; TRBD1 matches 9 bases. Germline V lookup: CDR1 KGHSH, CDR2 LQKENI. The CDR3 has 13 amino acids. With 3 bases clipped from V and 10 bases from J, the junction kept 6 bases outside the gene matches. The chain's CDR3 is CASSPQQGAGAFF. The CDR3 bases are TGTGCCAGCTCACCGCAACAGGGGGCGGGAGCTTTCTTT.

The rearrangement uses TRBV10-3 and TRBJ2-3; D is uncertain. The ends were cut back, 11 bases at V and 0 bases at J, with 9 bases in the middle. The CDR3 runs 12 residues. Germline V gene sequence: CDR1 ENHRY, CDR2 SYGVKD. Here the CDR3 DNA reads TGTGCCGGAGCGTCTAGCACAGATACGCAGTATTTT. It yields the protein CAGASSTDTQYF.

This clone was observed a single time. The rearrangement links TRBV6-1 to TRBJ2-1, with no clear D. The ends were cut back, 0 bases at V and 12 bases at J, with 15 bases in the middle. CDR3 length: 14 amino acids. Germline CDR1 and CDR2: MNHNS and SASEGT. CDR3 DNA: TGTGCCAGCAGTGAAGCCACGAGCGTCGTGCGGCAGTTCTTC. This translates into CASSEATSVVRQFF.

This clone appeared once. The chain links TRBV28 to TRBJ2-7; 8 nucleotides match TRBD1. J lost 3 bases, V lost 4 bases, and 14 bases had no gene match. The CDR3 loop spans 17 amino acids. Germline assignment: CDR1 MDHEN and CDR2 SYDVKM. CDR3 in DNA: TGTGCCAGCAGTTCAGGAGGTGCAGGGGGCTCACTCTACGAGCAGTACTTC. It specifies CASSSGGAGGSLYEQYF.

This clone was recorded a few times. CDR3 nucleotides: TGTGCCTGGAGTGACGGAGCAGCTAACTATGGCTACACCTTC. Translated, it gives CAWSDGAANYGYTF. This chain joins TRBV30 and TRBJ1-2; D not certain. The V and J ends lost 1 base and 0 bases respectively, with 9 bases between them. The CDR3 spans 14 residues. Per germline, CDR1 GTSNPN and CDR2 SVGIG (reference sequence).

There are a few counts of this clone. The rearrangement links TRBV27 to TRBJ2-7; 13 positions match TRBD2. This CDR3 comprises 16 residues. The junction had 7 bases not matched to a gene; V was cut back by 5 bases and J by 3 bases. CDR1 MNHEY and CDR2 SMNVEV come from the germline V gene (reference sequence). The CDR3 here is CASSEWTSGRLYEQYF. The CDR3 bases are TGTGCCAGCAGTGAATGGACTAGCGGGAGACTCTACGAGCAGTACTTC.

V and J are TRBV29-1 and TRBJ2-7; TRBD1 is a possible D gene (5 bases). The CDR3 length is 12 residues. Trimming pared 6 bases from V and 0 bases from J, leaving 9 bases between. The V gene's germline CDR1 is SQVTM and CDR2 ANQGSEA. The CDR3 DNA is TGCAGCGTACGACAGAGCTCCTACGAGCAGTACTTC. It is translated as CSVRQSSYEQYF.

The V and J genes are TRBV10-1 and TRBJ1-1, with D perhaps TRBD1 (5 bases). Germline V gene lookup returns CDR1 WNHNN and CDR2 SYGVQD (reference sequence). V was cut by 4 bases and J by 2 bases, with 11 bases left in between. The CDR3 covers 14 residues. The DNA of the CDR3 is TGCGCCAGCAGTGGATGGGGCGACAACACTGAAGCTTTCTTT. As protein: CASSGWGDNTEAFF.

The CDR3 region has the DNA TGTGCCAGCAGCTTGGGGACAGGGCGAACCTACGAGCAGTACTTC. Protein: CASSLGTGRTYEQYF. V and J are TRBV13 and TRBJ2-7; TRBD1 matches at 9 bases. The V segment lost 3 bases and the J segment 2 bases; nucleotides outside the gene matches: 5. Germline V gives CDR1 PRHDT, CDR2 FYEKMQ (reference sequence). This CDR3 comprises 15 residues.

In regard to this clone: Other DNA sequences within the sample encode an identical CDR3. The V gene is TRBV6-1, the J gene TRBJ1-1, with TRBD1 matching over 8 bases. This CDR3 comprises 14 residues. The ends lost 6 bases at V and 4 bases at J; junction bases unmatched: 7. Germline V CDR1 and CDR2: MNHNS, SASEGT. The CDR3 sequence: CASSLTGASTEAFF. The CDR3 DNA reads as TGTGCCAGCAGCCTGACAGGGGCGAGCACTGAAGCTTTCTTT.

This sequence joins TRBV29-1 and TRBJ2-1; maybe TRBD1 (8 bases). The germline V and J ends were trimmed by 7 bases and 12 bases, with 22 bases remaining between them. There are 13 residues in the CDR3. Germline V gene sequence: CDR1 SQVTM, CDR2 ANQGSEA. CDR3 sequence: CSAAGQGGGMQFF. CDR3 nucleotides: TGCAGCGCCGCTGGACAGGGAGGGGGGATGCAGTTCTTC.

This chain links TRBV30 with TRBJ1-2; D may be TRBD1 (6 bases). Trimming stripped 1 base from V and 2 bases from J, with 17 bases between. CDR3 length: 16 amino acids. The germline V gene has CDR1 GTSNPN and CDR2 SVGIG (reference sequence). The DNA of the CDR3 is TGTGCCTGGAGTGCATTCCGGGACATTAGCAACTATGGCTACACCTTC. Amino acids: CAWSAFRDISNYGYTF.

The sample holds one count of this clone. V gene TRBV6-5 combines with J gene TRBJ2-3, with D perhaps matching TRBD2 (6 bases). Per germline, CDR1 MNHEY and CDR2 SVGAGI. V shed 6 bases and J shed 4 bases, with 17 bases lying between them. The CDR3 runs 15 residues. For the CDR3, the DNA is TGTGCCAGCAGGGGCGGGATTGCCGCGGCAGATACGCAGTATTTT. The encoded protein is CASRGGIAAADTQYF.

The chain joins TRBV2 to TRBJ2-1; TRBD2 agrees at 10 bases. Per the germline V gene, CDR1 is SNHLY and CDR2 is FYNNEI. Trimming at V came to 3 bases and at J to 8 bases, leaving 7 bases not matched to a gene. The CDR3 totals 15 residues. The CDR3 coding sequence is TGTGCCAGCAGTGATGGAGCGGGAGGGATCGATGAGCAGTTCTTC. It specifies CASSDGAGGIDEQFF.

V usage is TRBV6-6 and J usage is TRBJ1-1; 7 positions match TRBD1. The germline V gene has CDR1 MNHNY and CDR2 SVGAGI (reference sequence). V lost 5 bases, J lost 2 bases, and 8 bases stayed unmatched. CDR3 length: 15 amino acids. The CDR3 nucleotides read TGTGCCAGCAGTGGTCGGGACAGAGCTAACACTGAAGCTTTCTTT. Protein sequence: CASSGRDRANTEAFF.

V is TRBV5-1 and J is TRBJ1-3; 7 positions match TRBD1. Germline CDR1 SGHRS, CDR2 YFSETQ. V shed 2 bases, J shed 2 bases, and the junction held 4 bases outside the gene matches. The CDR3 totals 15 residues. DNA of the CDR3: TGCGCCAGCAGCTTCGACGGGACAGCTGGAAACACCATATATTTT. Amino acid sequence: CASSFDGTAGNTIYF.

The chain recombines TRBV5-1 with TRBJ1-5, with 8 bases lining up with TRBD1. Per germline, CDR1 SGHRS and CDR2 YFSETQ. J lost 6 bases, V lost 0 bases, and 8 bases had no gene match. This CDR3 contains 16 residues. The DNA of the CDR3 is TGCGCCAGCAGCTTGGGCGAAGGGACAGGTAGTCAGCCCCAGCATTTT. Translating gives CASSLGEGTGSQPQHF.

The chain combines TRBV5-1 with TRBJ2-2, with TRBD1 matching 10 bases. This CDR3 has 16 residues. V lost 4 bases and J lost 2; bases outside the gene matches: 5. Germline loops: CDR1 SGHRS, CDR2 YFSETQ. The CDR3 sequence: CASSLGQGRNTGELFF. The CDR3 DNA is TGCGCCAGCAGCCTGGGACAGGGGCGAAACACCGGGGAGCTGTTTTTT.

The rearrangement uses TRBV27 and TRBJ2-2; 9 nucleotides agree with TRBD1. This CDR3 comprises 16 residues. CDR1 MNHEY and CDR2 SMNVEV come from the germline V gene (reference sequence). Trimming took 0 bases from V and 7 from J; bases not matched to a gene: 6. The CDR3 loop reads CASSLSYRGLIGELFF. The CDR3 region has the DNA TGTGCCAGCAGTTTATCTTACAGGGGGCTTATCGGGGAGCTGTTTTTT.

The chain has TRBV5-1 and TRBJ2-5, with 9 bases identical to TRBD2. Germline values: CDR1 SGHRS, CDR2 YFSETQ. This CDR3 is 16 amino acids long. The V gene end was trimmed by 2 bases and the J gene end by 4 bases; junction bases not matched to a gene: 9. The CDR3 protein is CASSFLAGEVRETQYF. CDR3 DNA sequence: TGCGCCAGCAGCTTCTTAGCGGGAGAAGTGAGAGAGACCCAGTACTTC.

This chain joins TRBV10-1 and TRBJ2-7, with 9 bases fitting TRBD2. J was trimmed by 5 bases and V by 10 bases; bases with no gene match: 12. CDR3 length: 14 amino acids. The germline gives CDR1 WNHNN, CDR2 SYGVQD (reference sequence). This CDR3 is CATEIAGDPHEQYF. The CDR3 DNA is TGCGCCACCGAAATAGCGGGAGACCCCCACGAGCAGTACTTC.